This passage covers 26 T cell receptor beta chains from one sample sequenced in a study of control samples from healthy donors and cancer patients. Libraries were prepared by immunoSEQ multiplex PCR; TCRdb keeps only in-frame clonotypes and omits some of them. The sample includes around 200,000 clones, over 80% of them seen just once. Sequenced input: blood. All receptors come from a young man in good health.

CDR3 sequence (DNA): TGTGCCAGCAGCTTAGAACAAGAGGGGAACACTGAAGCTTTCTTT. The encoded protein is CASSLEQEGNTEAFF. The V call is TRBV7-8, the J call TRBJ1-1, with unresolved D. The CDR3 length is 15 residues. The V gene's germline CDR1 is SGHVS and CDR2 FQNEAQ. Trimming stripped 1 base from V and 1 base from J, with 10 bases between.

The table lists this clone with a count of one. The chain has TRBV10-3 and TRBJ2-2; 8 bases are a match to TRBD2. J was trimmed by 5 bases and V by 3 bases; bases with no gene match: 8. The CDR3 consists of 16 residues. Germline CDR1 is ENHRY and CDR2 is SYGVKD. The CDR3 reads CAISDRTGGQTGELFF. The CDR3 region has the DNA TGTGCCATCAGTGATAGAACGGGGGGGCAGACCGGGGAGCTGTTTTTT.

The chain employs TRBV18 and TRBJ1-5, with D unclear. Trimming pared 4 bases from V and 5 bases from J, leaving 12 bases between. This CDR3 comprises 14 residues. In germline, CDR1 is KGHSH, CDR2 LQKENI. CDR3 bases: TGTGCCAGCTCACTCGTAAGGGTCGATCAGCCCCAGCATTTT. Translating it yields CASSLVRVDQPQHF. The full variable domain, completed using reference TRBV18 and TRBJ1-5, is NAGVMQNPRHLVRRRGQEARLRCSPMKGHSHVYWYRQLPEEGLKFMVYLQKENIIDESGMPKERFSAEFPKEGPSILRIQQVVRGDSAAYFCASSLVRVDQPQHFGDGTRLSIL.

The chain combines TRBV19 with TRBJ1-2, with 9 positions matching TRBD1. Germline assignment: CDR1 LNHDA and CDR2 SQIVND (reference sequence). The CDR3 consists of 14 residues. V lost 4 bases, J lost 4 bases, and 4 bases stayed unmatched. The CDR3 reads CASSTPTGGYGYTF. CDR3 nucleotides: TGTGCCAGTAGTACGCCGACAGGGGGCTATGGCTACACCTTC.

V is TRBV30 and J is TRBJ1-1, with D possibly TRBD1 on 5 matching bases. The CDR3 sequence is 14 residues long. V lost 5 bases to trimming and J lost 3 bases, with 16 bases between them. Germline-derived CDR1 and CDR2 are GTSNPN and SVGIG (reference sequence). CDR3 sequence (DNA): TGTGCCTGGTCAAACCGGGCCAGGGACACTGAAGCTTTCTTT. Amino acids: CAWSNRARDTEAFF.

The chain recombines TRBV28 with TRBJ1-2; 7 bases are a match to TRBD1. Germline CDR1 and CDR2: MDHEN and SYDVKM. The junction had 9 bases not matched to a gene; V was cut back by 4 bases and J by 4 bases. The CDR3 is 15 residues long. The CDR3 bases are TGTGCCAGCAGTTCGTCTGACAGGGCTAGCTATGGCTACACCTTC. This codes for CASSSSDRASYGYTF.

The genes are TRBV15 and TRBJ2-2; tentatively, D is TRBD1 (6 bases). The ends were cut back, 9 bases at V and 0 bases at J, with 14 bases in the middle. The CDR3 is made up of 15 amino acids. Germline V lookup: CDR1 LNHNV, CDR2 YYDKDF (reference sequence). CDR3 residues: CATSDRRPNTGELFF. CDR3 DNA: TGTGCCACATCGGACAGACGGCCGAACACCGGGGAGCTGTTTTTT.

The chain recombines TRBV3-1 (or the pseudogene TRBV3-2) with TRBJ2-3, with 8 bases fitting TRBD1. Germline lookup yields CDR1 LGHDT and CDR2 YNNKEL (reference sequence). The CDR3 length is 14 residues. The V gene end was trimmed by 5 bases and the J gene end by 4 bases; junction bases not matched to a gene: 5. The CDR3 region is CASSEGTGSDTQYF. Here the CDR3 DNA reads TGTGCCAGCAGCGAGGGGACAGGCTCAGATACGCAGTATTTT.

The V call is TRBV5-8, the J call TRBJ1-4, with D hard to call. CDR3 length: 13 amino acids. Trimming took off 2 bases at V and 8 bases at J, with 10 bases between the two ends. The V gene's germline CDR1 is SGHTS and CDR2 YDEGEE. The CDR3 loop reads CASSLDGREKLFF. Here the CDR3 DNA reads TGTGCCAGCAGCTTAGACGGGAGGGAAAAACTGTTTTTT.

The chain joins TRBV7-8 to TRBJ2-7; the match to TRBD1 covers 9 bases. With 3 bases clipped from V and 4 bases from J, the junction kept 7 bases outside the gene matches. The CDR3 totals 15 residues. The germline CDR1 and CDR2 sequences are SGHVS and FQNEAQ. The CDR3 DNA reads as TGTGCCAGCAGCTTTACACAGGGGGCTTGGTACGAGCAGTACTTC. It encodes CASSFTQGAWYEQYF.

The chain recombines TRBV6-2 or TRBV6-3 with TRBJ1-1, with D unresolved. Trimming left V 0 bases short and J 5 bases short, with 10 bases between. The germline V gene has CDR1 MNHEY and CDR2 SVGEGT. CDR3 length: 14 residues. The CDR3 bases are TGTGCCAGCAGTTACTCGGGAGGTGGGACTGAAGCTTTCTTT. Its protein product is CASSYSGGGTEAFF.

V gene TRBV5-6 combines with J gene TRBJ2-1; TRBD2 aligns across 13 bases. The CDR3 is made up of 15 amino acids. V gave up 4 bases and J gave up 12 bases; unmatched junction bases: 10. CDR1 is SGHDT, CDR2 YYEEEE, per germline. This chain's CDR3 is CASSIPGTSGETQFF. For the CDR3, the DNA is TGTGCCAGCAGCATTCCCGGGACTAGCGGGGAGACGCAGTTCTTC.

The chain employs TRBV21-1 and TRBJ1-5; the table's TRBD1 call for D was not verified on the DNA. TRBV21-1 is assigned pseudogene status. The CDR3 covers 19 residues. The CDR3 region has the DNA TGTGCCAGCAGCAAATCCCCCCCCGAGCAGGGCGAAGACAATCAGCCCCAGCATTTT. Translation: CASSKSPPEQGEDNQPQHF.

The rearrangement uses TRBV11-2 and TRBJ2-1; 9 bases agree with TRBD1. CDR1 and CDR2 (germline): SGHAT, FQNNGV. This CDR3 has 16 amino acids. The J segment lost 2 bases and the V segment lost 5 bases, leaving 7 bases of the junction unmatched. CDR3 amino acids: CASSRDRVSPYNEQFF. The DNA of the CDR3 is TGTGCCAGCAGCCGGGACAGGGTTAGCCCCTACAATGAGCAGTTCTTC.

The J gene is TRBJ1-2, the V gene TRBV2; D is perhaps TRBD1 (6 bases). V lost 3 bases, J lost 0 bases, and 8 bases lay in between. CDR3 length equals 14 residues. CDR1 and CDR2 (germline): SNHLY, FYNNEI. CDR3 coding DNA: TGTGCCAGCAGTGAGAAGGGGGCTAACTATGGCTACACCTTC. Protein product: CASSEKGANYGYTF.

This clone is a singleton in its sample. This rearrangement joins TRBV5-1 to TRBJ1-1; the D gene is possibly TRBD1 (6 bases). CDR3 length equals 13 residues. Trimming took off 4 bases at V and 5 bases at J, with 12 bases between the two ends. CDR1 and CDR2 (germline): SGHRS, YFSETQ. The CDR3 sequence: CASSAQGETEAFF. CDR3 bases: TGCGCCAGCAGCGCACAGGGTGAAACTGAAGCTTTCTTT. The full variable domain, rest sourced from reference TRBV5-1 and TRBJ1-1, is KAGVTQTPRYLIKTRGQQVTLSCSPISGHRSVSWYQQTPGQGLQFLFEYFSETQRNKGNFPGRFSGRQFSNSRSEMNVSTLELGDSALYLCASSAQGETEAFFGQGTRLTVV.

This chain links TRBV10-3 with TRBJ2-2; D unclear. Deletions cut 4 bases from V and 1 base from J, with 7 bases between. Germline V gene data show CDR1 as ENHRY and CDR2 as SYGVKD. The CDR3 extends over 14 amino acids. The CDR3 DNA sequence: TGTGCCATCAGTGCGGCCTTGAACACCGGGGAGCTGTTTTTT. Translated: CAISAALNTGELFF.

This chain links TRBV7-9 with TRBJ1-6; 11 bases map to TRBD1. Germline trimming cut 3 bases from V and 9 bases from J; bases unmatched to any gene: 4. CDR1 is SEHNR and CDR2 is FQNEAQ in the germline V gene (reference sequence). The CDR3 length is 15 residues. CDR3 protein: CASSLGQGEGSPLHF. The CDR3 DNA is TGTGCCAGCAGCTTGGGACAGGGGGAAGGTTCACCCCTCCACTTT.

This chain uses TRBV5-4 with TRBJ2-1; the match to TRBD1 covers 8 bases. The CDR3 loop spans 13 amino acids. Per germline, CDR1 SGHNT and CDR2 YYREEE (reference sequence). V trimming: 2 bases; J trimming: 10 bases; junction bases outside the gene matches: 5. Here the CDR3 DNA reads TGTGCCAGCAGCTTCGGACAGGGTCGGGAGCAGTTCTTC. Translated, it gives CASSFGQGREQFF.

The rearrangement uses TRBV6-5 and TRBJ2-6, with D perhaps TRBD2 (5 bases). Germline V gene sequence: CDR1 MNHEY, CDR2 SVGAGI. Trimming pared 4 bases from V and 0 bases from J, leaving 7 bases between. This CDR3 comprises 15 residues. The DNA for the CDR3 is TGTGCCAGCAGTTCCACTAGCTCTGGGGCCAACGTCCTGACTTTC. It translates to CASSSTSSGANVLTF.

The CDR3 region has the DNA TGTGCCAGCGGCCCAGGGATCCCTTCCTACGAGCAGTACTTC. This codes for CASGPGIPSYEQYF. This chain connects TRBV2 to TRBJ2-7; D is possibly TRBD1 (5 bases). V was clipped by 8 bases and J by 1 base, with 15 bases between them. This CDR3 is built from 14 residues. Germline CDR1 and CDR2: SNHLY and FYNNEI.

The chain carries TRBV2 and TRBJ2-5, with D possibly being TRBD1 (6 bases). Looked up from germline, CDR1 is SNHLY and CDR2 is FYNNEI. V lost 3 bases, J lost 5 bases, and 7 bases lay in between. The length of the CDR3 is 12 residues. The CDR3 loop reads CASSDRGETQYF. The CDR3 DNA reads as TGTGCCAGCAGTGACAGGGGTGAGACCCAGTACTTC. Filled out from reference TRBV2 and TRBJ2-5, the complete variable domain reads EPEVTQTPSHQVTQMGQEVILRCVPISNHLYFYWYRQILGQKVEFLVSFYNNEISEKSEIFDDQFSVERPDGSNFTLKIRSTKLEDSAMYFCASSDRGETQYFGPGTRLLVL.

V is TRBV4-1 and J is TRBJ2-1; D is tentatively TRBD1 or TRBD2 (7 bases each). The CDR3 contains 17 residues. V lost 1 base, J lost 5 bases, and 18 bases lay in between. CDR1 and CDR2 from the germline V gene are MGHRA and YSYEKL. CDR3 sequence (DNA): TGCGCCAGCAGCCAAGGGGGAGGGGGCGTGGGACACAATGAGCAGTTCTTC. Amino acid sequence: CASSQGGGGVGHNEQFF.

V gene TRBV5-1 combines with J gene TRBJ2-2, with TRBD2 matching over 13 bases. Germline values: CDR1 SGHRS, CDR2 YFSETQ. The length of the CDR3 is 17 residues. Trimming removed 2 bases from V and 5 bases from J; junction bases left unmatched: 6. The CDR3 nucleotides read TGCGCCAGCAGCTTCAGACTAGCGGGGGGCAGGACCGGGGAGCTGTTTTTT. The encoded protein is CASSFRLAGGRTGELFF.

The chain employs TRBV27 and TRBJ2-7, with D unclear. Trimming removed 7 bases from V and 0 bases from J, with 7 bases in between. This CDR3 spans 12 amino acids. Germline CDR1 is MNHEY and CDR2 is SMNVEV (reference sequence). The CDR3 sequence is CASILNSYEQYF. As DNA, the CDR3 is TGTGCCAGCATCCTTAACTCCTACGAGCAGTACTTC.

J is TRBJ1-5 and V is TRBV18; the match to TRBD1 covers 8 bases. V dropped 3 bases and J dropped 5; count of bases not matched to a gene: 9. There are 16 residues in the CDR3. Germline assignment: CDR1 KGHSH and CDR2 LQKENI. CDR3 protein: CASSPRGGQGYQPQHF. The CDR3 nucleotides are TGTGCCAGCTCACCCAGGGGTGGACAGGGCTATCAGCCCCAGCATTTT.